The T cell receptor (beta chain) under discussion was sequenced for a study of T cells in Graves' hyperthyroidism and ophthalmopathy. In the study overall: Specimen type is peripheral blood, collected at initial diagnosis prior to any treatment.

This clonotype was recorded at least ten times. Its specificity is unknown. RNA transcripts gave rise to amplified TCR beta CDR3 regions. During a first-round RT-PCR of the TCR CDR3, the HTBI primer set was used. TCRdb independently ran MiXCR on the multiplex PCR reads; one entry per CDR3 protein. The profile shows about 380,000 distinct CDR3 sequences, around 20% of them singletons. Germline V lookup: CDR1 SGHNT, CDR2 YENEEA. V was trimmed by 3 bases and J by 3 bases, leaving 13 bases between them. There are 15 residues in the CDR3. Under 3 months was the duration of disease in ophthalmopathy patients, who also had a Clinical Activity Score of at least 3 and a NOSPECS grade of at least 4. Uncontrolled infection, other autoimmune disease, pregnancy or lactation barred patients from enrollment. General study results and limits: Expanded thyroid clonotypes (above 0.001) were mostly also found in blood.

The sequence was collected from a man aged 18 to 35 with Graves' ophthalmopathy. The rearrangement joins TRBV11-3 to TRBJ2-3, with D perhaps matching TRBD1 (6 bases). Sequences were obtained from blood. As DNA, the CDR3 is TGTGCCAGCAGCTTTACAGGGTTGGATACAGATACGCAGTATTTT. The encoded protein is CASSFTGLDTDTQYF.